These T cell receptor beta chains were read from a single sample in a study of blood T cells in healthy people across ages. TCRdb used MiXCR to reprocess the 5' RACE reads, holding one entry per CDR3 protein. The profile shows roughly 680,000 distinct CDR3 sequences, around 52% of them singletons. Sequenced sample: blood. The receptors here all came from a woman aged 80 or over in good health. Each CDR3 is given with its conserved first and last residue. A D gene is named only where the DNA matches it firmly. The listing skips clone size in some rows; elsewhere it reads once, few, many or a size class.

cdr3_nt cdr3_aa j_call cdr3_length v_call clone_size d_call
TGTGCCACCAGCAGAGATCGGGGCGCAACTAATGAAAAACTGTTTTTT CATSRDRGATNEKLFF TRBJ1-4 16 TRBV15 - -
TGTGCCAGCAGTTACCCTCGGACAGGGCGGACGGGGATGAACACTGAAGCTTTCTTT CASSYPRTGRTGMNTEAFF TRBJ1-1 19 TRBV6-5 - TRBD1
TGTGCCAGCAGCCGTAACGCAGGGAACGAAGGCTCACCTCTCCACTTT CASSRNAGNEGSPLHF TRBJ1-6 16 TRBV7-6 - -
TGTGCCAGCAGTTACTCCCCGGGAGCGAGGGAGACCCAGTACTTC CASSYSPGARETQYF TRBJ2-5 15 TRBV6-5 many -
TGCGCCAGCAGCCGACGAATGTATGGGGGGGATTGGGGTACGCAGTATTTT CASSRRMYGGDWGTQYF TRBJ2-3 17 TRBV4-3 - TRBD2
TGTGCCAGCAGTTTGTGGGGGGCGAATAGCAATCAGCCCCAGCATTTT CASSLWGANSNQPQHF TRBJ1-5 16 TRBV27 - -
TGCAGTGCTAACCGGGACAGTTACACTGAAGCTTTCTTT CSANRDSYTEAFF TRBJ1-1 13 TRBV20-1 - TRBD1
TGTGCCAGCAGTGAATTGGGGACGGACGATTACGAGCAGTACTTC CASSELGTDDYEQYF TRBJ2-7 15 TRBV25-1 many -
TGCAGTGAGGACGGGAGATCAGATACGCAGTATTTT CSEDGRSDTQYF TRBJ2-3 12 TRBV20-1 many -
TGTGCCAGCAGCTTATTCGGGACTAGCGGGAGGGGGGGGAATGAGCAGTTCTTC CASSLFGTSGRGGNEQFF TRBJ2-1 18 TRBV11-1 - TRBD2
TGTGCCAGCAGCTCAGAAAAGAGCCAGCCCCAGCATTTT CASSSEKSQPQHF TRBJ1-5 13 TRBV7-9 - -
TGTGCCATCAGTGAGGTCGCAGAGACCCAGTACTTC CAISEVAETQYF TRBJ2-5 12 TRBV10-3 - -
TGTGCCAGCAGTTTCCAATTGTCGAGCAGCGCCAAAAACATTCAGTACTTC CASSFQLSSSAKNIQYF TRBJ2-4 17 TRBV12-3/TRBV12-4 - -
TGCGCCAGCAGCTTCATCCCAGCGGGAGGGGCCTACAATGAGCAGTACTTC CASSFIPAGGAYNEQYF TRBJ2-7 17 TRBV5-1 - TRBD2
TGCGCCAACAGCTTGTCCGGGTACAATGTGCAGTTCTTC CANSLSGYNVQFF TRBJ2-1 13 TRBV5-1 - -
TGCAGTGCTTCCGGACTAGCGGATTACTACGAGCAGTACTTC CSASGLADYYEQYF TRBJ2-7 14 TRBV20-1 - TRBD2
TGTGCCAGCAGCGAACAACAGGGATTCCAAGAGACCCAGTACTTC CASSEQQGFQETQYF TRBJ2-5 15 TRBV7-9 once -
TGTGCCAGCAAGGGGGTCGTGAAGTACCTAGCCAAAAACATTCAGTACTTC CASKGVVKYLAKNIQYF TRBJ2-4 17 TRBV28 many -
TGTGCCAGCAGTTTAATAGCGGGAACCCAAGAGACCCAGTACTTC CASSLIAGTQETQYF TRBJ2-5 15 TRBV12-3/TRBV12-4 many TRBD2
TGTGCCAGCAGTTTAGCGTCAAGGGGGCGCGGGGGCTACACCTTC CASSLASRGRGGYTF TRBJ1-2 15 TRBV12-3/TRBV12-4 - TRBD1
TGTGCCAGCAGCCCCTGGAGGGGCGGGAGTTCCTACAATGAGCAGTTCTTC CASSPWRGGSSYNEQFF TRBJ2-1 17 TRBV7-8 few TRBD2
TGCGCCAGCAGCTTGGGCAGGGCGCCTAATTCACCCCTCCACTTT CASSLGRAPNSPLHF TRBJ1-6 15 TRBV5-1 many -
TGCAGCGTTGTGAGGAGGAGCTCCTACAATGAGCAGTTCTTC CSVVRRSSYNEQFF TRBJ2-1 14 TRBV29-1 once -
TGTGCCAGCAGTCCGCGGACTAGCGGGAGGGCCTTTGGGTTCTTC CASSPRTSGRAFGFF TRBJ2-1 15 TRBV27 - TRBD2
TGCGCCAGCAAGGGACAGGGGGCGGCTACGCAGTATTTT CASKGQGAATQYF TRBJ2-3 13 TRBV4-1 - TRBD1
TGTGCCATCAGTGAGGGACCGGAGGTTACGCAGTATTTT CAISEGPEVTQYF TRBJ2-3 13 TRBV10-3 few -
TGCGCCAGCAGCTTGGCGGCAGTCGATCCGCAGACCCAGTACTTC CASSLAAVDPQTQYF TRBJ2-5 15 TRBV5-1 many -
TGTGCCAGCAGTTTGGGACGGCTTAATTCACCCCTCCACTTT CASSLGRLNSPLHF TRBJ1-6 14 TRBV2 many -
TGTGCCATCAGTGAGGACCAGGTGGCAACTAATGAAAAACTGTTTTTT CAISEDQVATNEKLFF TRBJ1-4 16 TRBV10-3 few -
TGCAGTGGTGAGATCCGGGACAGGGGGCCCATTAGATATGGCTACACCTTC CSGEIRDRGPIRYGYTF TRBJ1-2 17 TRBV20-1 - TRBD1
TGTGCCAGCAGCCGAGGACAGCGGGAGCAGTACTTC CASSRGQREQYF TRBJ2-5 12 TRBV12-3/TRBV12-4 - TRBD2
TGTGCCAGCAGTTTTCGGAAGGTGACCATGAATGAAAAACTGTTTTTT CASSFRKVTMNEKLFF TRBJ1-4 16 TRBV12-3/TRBV12-4 - -
TGTGCCAGCAGCTTAAGTCAGGGGCCGACCTTAGGGCAGTTCTTC CASSLSQGPTLGQFF TRBJ2-1 15 TRBV7-2 many -
TGTGCCAGCAGTGAAAGACAGGGAACAGGGAGGGGGGCAGATACGCAGTATTTT CASSERQGTGRGADTQYF TRBJ2-3 18 TRBV25-1 - -
TGTGCCAGCAAAGGGTATGGTGGTAATGAGCAGTTCTTC CASKGYGGNEQFF TRBJ2-1 13 TRBV3-1 - -
TGCAGTGCTAGCCCCACGACTGAAGCTTTCTTT CSASPTTEAFF TRBJ1-1 11 TRBV20-1 - -
TGTGCCAGTAGTATAGCGACCGCCCCTGGGGCCAACGTCCTGACTTTC CASSIATAPGANVLTF TRBJ2-6 16 TRBV19 - -
TGCGCCAGTGCGCTAGCGGCTAGCACAGATACGCAGTATTTT CASALAASTDTQYF TRBJ2-3 14 TRBV5-1 many TRBD2
TGCGGTGCCGGGTCACATGAGGGGAGGGAGACCCAGTACTTC CGAGSHEGRETQYF TRBJ2-5 14 TRBV20-1 - -
TGTGCCAGCAGTGAAGAGGCTAACTATGGCTACACCTTC CASSEEANYGYTF TRBJ1-2 13 TRBV2 many -
TGCGCCAGCAAGGGGACGACGGAGACCCAGTACTTC CASKGTTETQYF TRBJ2-5 12 TRBV10-2 many -
TGTGTCACAATAGCGGCTCTCTCCTACGAGCAGTACTTC CVTIAALSYEQYF TRBJ2-7 13 TRBV2 - -
TGTGCCAGCACCAGGGACTACAGCTCCTACGAGCAGTACTTC CASTRDYSSYEQYF TRBJ2-7 14 TRBV2 - TRBD2
TGTGCCAGCAGTTCGGGGAGGGGCTACACAGATACGCAGTATTTT CASSSGRGYTDTQYF TRBJ2-3 15 TRBV28 few TRBD2
TGTGCCAGCAGCCCCGGCGTCCGAGGGATTGGGGAGCTGTTTTTT CASSPGVRGIGELFF TRBJ2-2 15 TRBV7-3 few -